This TCR beta chain was captured in a study of T-cell memory formation after mild COVID-19. Study in general: For the most part, TCR clusters were specific to one donor. General study findings and limits: Unconfirmed was the SARS-CoV-2 specificity of second-wave clones that peaked on day 37. Cross-reactive memory appears to have joined, as suggested by some responding clones showing up in pre-infection memory. Contracting CD8+ clones were enriched in EMRA, CD4+ mainly in CM and EM.

Of note for this clonotype: Its target is not known.

TCRdb re-derived calls from the 5' RACE reads in MiXCR, one entry per CDR3 protein. The sample records about 180,000 distinct CDR3 sequences, 15% to 20% being singletons. With 0 bases removed from V and 4 bases from J, the gap between germline ends came to 9 bases. The CDR3 contains 15 residues. Germline V gene lookup returns CDR1 LNHNV and CDR2 YYDKDF (reference sequence). The sequencing sample was made of PBMCs or a T cell subset sorted from them (not recorded which). The sequence derives from an adult woman who had mild COVID-19 (a few samples of this study predate the infection). Cell type and time point are not known. The chain has TRBV15 and TRBJ1-4; D unresolved. The CDR3 DNA reads TGTGCCACCAGCAGAGACCCGACTGATAATGAAAAACTGTTTTTT. Residues: CATSRDPTDNEKLFF.